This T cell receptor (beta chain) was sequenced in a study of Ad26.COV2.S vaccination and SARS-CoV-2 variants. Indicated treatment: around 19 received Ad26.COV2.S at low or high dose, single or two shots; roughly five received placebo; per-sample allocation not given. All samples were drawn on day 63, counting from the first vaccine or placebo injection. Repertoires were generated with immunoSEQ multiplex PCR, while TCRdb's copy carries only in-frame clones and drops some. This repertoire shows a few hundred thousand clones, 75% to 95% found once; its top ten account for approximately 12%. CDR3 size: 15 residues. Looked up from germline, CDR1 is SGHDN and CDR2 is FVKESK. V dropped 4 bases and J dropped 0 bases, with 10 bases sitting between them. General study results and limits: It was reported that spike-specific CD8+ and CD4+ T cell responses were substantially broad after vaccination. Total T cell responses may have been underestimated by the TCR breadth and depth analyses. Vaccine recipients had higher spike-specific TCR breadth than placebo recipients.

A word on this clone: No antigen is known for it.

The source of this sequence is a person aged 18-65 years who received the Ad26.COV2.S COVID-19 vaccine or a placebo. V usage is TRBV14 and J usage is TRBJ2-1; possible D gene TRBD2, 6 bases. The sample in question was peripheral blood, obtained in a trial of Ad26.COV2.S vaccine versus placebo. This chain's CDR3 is CASSRGDSSYNEQFF. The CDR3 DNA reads TGTGCCAGCAGCCGCGGGGATAGCTCCTACAATGAGCAGTTCTTC.